These 9 T cell receptor beta chains were all obtained from the same sample, sequenced in a study of PD-L1 blockade in urothelial cancer (dated by TCRdb to about 2017). Library creation used the immunoSEQ multiplex PCR assay. TCRdb mirrors the immuneACCESS table, restricted to in-frame sequences. Some clones are absent from its copies; in checked studies, under half trace to an unresolved V gene, and the reason for the others is unknown. This sample is represented by approximately 71,000 clones; roughly 91% of them were singletons. The ten largest account for approximately 3.5% of the sample. Sequenced here: PBMCs, sampled around atezolizumab (anti-PD-L1) treatment. Source of these receptors: a man in his 60s with urothelial cancer.

V usage is TRBV28 and J usage is TRBJ2-1; D perhaps matches TRBD1 (6 bases). Germline V gene sequence: CDR1 MDHEN, CDR2 SYDVKM. Trimming removed 3 bases at V and 2 bases at J, with 26 bases between. The CDR3 is 20 residues long. The CDR3 is CASSFPNRDIAFITYNEQFF. CDR3 nucleotides: TGTGCCAGCAGTTTTCCCAACCGGGACATAGCTTTTATCACCTACAATGAGCAGTTCTTC.

This chain links TRBV15 with TRBJ1-1; 9 nucleotides match TRBD1. The J segment lost 1 base and the V segment lost 8 bases, leaving 8 bases of the junction unmatched. Germline CDR1 and CDR2: LNHNV and YYDKDF (reference sequence). The CDR3 runs 15 residues. The CDR3 sequence is CATEGEGQGNTEAFF. The CDR3 coding sequence is TGTGCCACCGAGGGAGAGGGACAGGGGAACACTGAAGCTTTCTTT.

The V call is TRBV25-1, the J call TRBJ1-3, with 10 bases fitting TRBD1. Germline CDR1 MGHDK, CDR2 SYGVNS. V shed 5 bases and J 3 bases; nucleotides not matched to a gene: 4. This CDR3 is built from 15 residues. The CDR3 DNA follows: TGTGCCAGCAGTCCCGGGACAGGGGTTGGAAACACCATATATTTT. Protein: CASSPGTGVGNTIYF. Full variable domain (remainder filled in from reference TRBV25-1 and TRBJ1-3): EADIYQTPRYLVIGTGKKITLECSQTMGHDKMYWYQQDPGMELHLIHYSYGVNSTEKGDLSSESTVSRIRTEHFPLTLESARPSHTSQYLCASSPGTGVGNTIYFGEGSWLTVV.

This clone was seen a handful of times. This chain uses TRBV10-3 with TRBJ2-7, with 7 bases aligning to TRBD1. Trimming took 8 bases from V and 6 from J; bases not matched to a gene: 4. CDR3 length: 11 amino acids. CDR1 ENHRY and CDR2 SYGVKD come from the germline V gene. The CDR3 loop is CAIDRAGEQYF. The DNA of the CDR3 is TGTGCCATCGACAGGGCAGGCGAGCAGTACTTC.

The chain links TRBV5-1 to TRBJ2-5; D is perhaps TRBD2 (7 bases). Germline lookup yields CDR1 SGHRS and CDR2 YFSETQ. This CDR3 is 15 amino acids long. V lost 2 bases, J lost 5 bases, and 16 bases lay in between. DNA of the CDR3: TGCGCCAGCAGCTTCTGGGGGGGGGCCATGGAGACCCAGTACTTC. Translating it yields CASSFWGGAMETQYF.

This sequence joins TRBV7-6 and TRBJ2-7; the D gene is possibly TRBD1 (5 bases). Trimming took 4 bases from V and 1 from J, leaving 8 bases between them. The CDR3 spans 13 residues. From germline, CDR1 is SGHVS and CDR2 FNYEAQ. Written as DNA, the CDR3 is TGTGCCAGCAGCTCGACAGTTTCCTACGAGCAGTACTTC. It encodes CASSSTVSYEQYF. The full variable domain, in which reference TRBV7-6 and TRBJ2-7 provide the parts outside the CDR3, is GAGVSQSPRYKVTKRGQDVALRCDPISGHVSLYWYRQALGQGPEFLTYFNYEAQQDKSGLPNDRFSAERPEGSISTLTIQRTEQRDSAMYRCASSSTVSYEQYFGPGTRLTVT.

The J gene is TRBJ2-2, the V gene TRBV6-1; D is unresolved. CDR3 size: 13 residues. The ends were cut back, 5 bases at V and 8 bases at J, with 12 bases in the middle. Germline lookup yields CDR1 MNHNS and CDR2 SASEGT. The CDR3 reads CASSSGLGGELFF. CDR3 nucleotide sequence: TGTGCCAGCAGTTCGGGTCTTGGGGGGGAGCTGTTTTTT.

This clone was observed a handful of times. The gene calls are TRBV29-1 and TRBJ1-4; 7 nucleotides match TRBD1. The trim removed 3 bases at V and 6 bases at J, leaving 1 base unmatched. The CDR3 contains 12 residues. CDR1 and CDR2 from the germline V gene are SQVTM and ANQGSEA. CDR3 sequence (DNA): TGCAGCGTTGACAGGGGGGATGAAAAACTGTTTTTT. Translating it yields CSVDRGDEKLFF.

This clone was found once. The rearrangement links TRBV19 to TRBJ2-7; D is perhaps TRBD2 (6 bases). In germline, CDR1 is LNHDA, CDR2 SQIVND (reference sequence). The CDR3 is 16 residues long. Between the trimmed V and J ends, which lost 1 base and 3 bases, there was a span of 16 bases. The DNA of the CDR3 is TGTGCCAGTAGTATAGGCGGGGTCAGGAGTAGCTACGAGCAGTACTTC. It codes for CASSIGGVRSSYEQYF.